This T cell receptor beta chain comes out of a study of shared clonotypes between healthy human individuals. The repertoire was sequenced with immunoSEQ multiplex PCR; TCRdb's copy has only in-frame clones and lacks some. The sample shows nearly 750,000 clones, approximately 72% of them seen only once. Study results and limitations: Rarefaction revealed incomplete sorted-subset sequencing despite large depth. Unshared clonotypes carried lower generation probabilities than those common to all four donors.

Trimming pared 5 bases from V and 5 bases from J, leaving 9 bases between. Germline CDR1 and CDR2: DFQATT and SNEGSKA (reference sequence). CDR3 size: 11 residues. This clone was counted between two and nine times. Its antigen remains unknown. What was sequenced was memory CD4+ T cells sorted from blood. Regarding subset: CD45RA-negative fraction. The chain combines TRBV20-1 with TRBJ1-2, with unresolved D. The receptor was isolated from a woman in her twenties or thirties in good health. The CDR3 reads CSALDGYGYTF. Here the CDR3 DNA reads TGCAGTGCTCTGGACGGTTATGGCTACACCTTC.